This is a list of T cell receptor beta chains from one sample in a study of neurological immune-mediated disorders. TCRdb re-called the 5' RACE reads through MiXCR, storing one row per CDR3 protein. The sample has roughly 10,000 distinct CDR3 sequences, 22% seen once. The material sequenced was CD8+ T cells from blood. The receptors originated from a woman aged 40 to 50 with multiple sclerosis. CDR3s include the opening cysteine and the closing phenylalanine or tryptophan. A D gene is named only where the DNA matches it firmly. Rows give clone size only sometimes, using once, few, many, or a class for an expanded clone.

clone size: many; J gene: TRBJ1-6; D gene: TRBD1; V gene: TRBV7-6; CDR3 length: 14; CDR3 DNA: TGTGCCAGCAGCCGGACAGGGGCAGGATCACCCCTCCACTTT; CDR3 protein: CASSRTGAGSPLHF
clone size: many; J gene: TRBJ2-1; D gene: -; V gene: TRBV5-6; CDR3 length: 16; CDR3 DNA: TGTGCCAGCAGAGCTTATTATCTAGGAGGGCCTGGTGAGCAGTTCTTC; CDR3 protein: CASRAYYLGGPGEQFF
clone size: many; J gene: TRBJ1-6; D gene: -; V gene: TRBV7-9; CDR3 length: 12; CDR3 DNA: TGTGCCAGCAGCTTGGGGAATTCACCCCTCCACTTT; CDR3 protein: CASSLGNSPLHF
clone size: medium-sized; J gene: TRBJ2-2; D gene: -; V gene: TRBV6-5; CDR3 length: 15; CDR3 DNA: TGTGCCAGCAGTTACGGGCGGGGGAACACCGGGGAGCTGTTTTTT; CDR3 protein: CASSYGRGNTGELFF
clone size: many; J gene: TRBJ2-1; D gene: TRBD2; V gene: TRBV11-3; CDR3 length: 15; CDR3 DNA: TGTGCCAGCAGCCCTCGACTAGCGCGGGGAGATGAGCAGTTCTTC; CDR3 protein: CASSPRLARGDEQFF
clone size: -; J gene: TRBJ2-6; D gene: -; V gene: TRBV5-1; CDR3 length: 17; CDR3 DNA: TGCGCCAGCAGCTCGATAAACAGGCTCTCTAGGGCCAACGTCCTGACTTTC; CDR3 protein: CASSSINRLSRANVLTF
clone size: many; J gene: TRBJ1-1; D gene: -; V gene: TRBV9; CDR3 length: 14; CDR3 DNA: TGTGCCAGCAGCGTAGGCACAGGGAACACTGAAGCTTTCTTT; CDR3 protein: CASSVGTGNTEAFF
clone size: medium-sized; J gene: TRBJ1-2; D gene: -; V gene: TRBV9; CDR3 length: 15; CDR3 DNA: TGTGCCAGCAGCCCCCGGACAGCCACTAACTATGGCTACACCTTC; CDR3 protein: CASSPRTATNYGYTF
clone size: many; J gene: TRBJ1-4; D gene: -; V gene: TRBV11-2; CDR3 length: 15; CDR3 DNA: TGTGCCAGCAGCTTTAGGGGCCTACCTAATGAAAAACTGTTTTTT; CDR3 protein: CASSFRGLPNEKLFF
clone size: many; J gene: TRBJ1-1; D gene: -; V gene: TRBV7-9; CDR3 length: 14; CDR3 DNA: TGTGCCAGCAGCTTAGGACAAAGACTCACTGAAGCTTTCTTT; CDR3 protein: CASSLGQRLTEAFF
clone size: -; J gene: TRBJ2-7; D gene: TRBD2; V gene: TRBV5-1; CDR3 length: 15; CDR3 DNA: TGCGCCAGCAGCTTAGGGGCTAGCGGTAACTACGAGCAGTACTTC; CDR3 protein: CASSLGASGNYEQYF
clone size: medium-sized; J gene: TRBJ2-4; D gene: -; V gene: TRBV9; CDR3 length: 16; CDR3 DNA: TGTGCCAGCAGCCCCGACGAACTGGGGGTCAAAAACATTCAGTACTTC; CDR3 protein: CASSPDELGVKNIQYF
clone size: medium-sized; J gene: TRBJ1-5; D gene: -; V gene: TRBV4-1; CDR3 length: 15; CDR3 DNA: TGCGCCAGCAGCCAAGATTCGGATAGCAATCAGCCCCAGCATTTT; CDR3 protein: CASSQDSDSNQPQHF
clone size: medium-sized; J gene: TRBJ2-2; D gene: -; V gene: TRBV7-8; CDR3 length: 11; CDR3 DNA: TGTGCCAGCAGCTTACTCGGGGAGCTGTTTTTT; CDR3 protein: CASSLLGELFF
clone size: many; J gene: TRBJ2-6; D gene: -; V gene: TRBV5-1; CDR3 length: 14; CDR3 DNA: TGCGCCAGCGGATGGGGTACTGGGGCCAACGTCCTGACTTTC; CDR3 protein: CASGWGTGANVLTF
clone size: -; J gene: TRBJ2-5; D gene: -; V gene: TRBV28; CDR3 length: 14; CDR3 DNA: TGTGCCAGCAGTTTTGTCGAGGGGACAGAGACCCAGTACTTC; CDR3 protein: CASSFVEGTETQYF
clone size: medium-sized; J gene: TRBJ1-3; D gene: -; V gene: TRBV29-1; CDR3 length: 14; CDR3 DNA: TGCAGCGTTGAAGGAGGAATCTCTGGAAACACCATATATTTT; CDR3 protein: CSVEGGISGNTIYF
clone size: many; J gene: TRBJ1-1; D gene: -; V gene: TRBV5-1; CDR3 length: 13; CDR3 DNA: TGCGCCAGCAGTCTGCACCTGAACACTGAAGCTTTCTTT; CDR3 protein: CASSLHLNTEAFF
clone size: many; J gene: TRBJ2-1; D gene: -; V gene: TRBV20-1; CDR3 length: 16; CDR3 DNA: TGCAGTGCTAGAGATCGGGCGGCGGGGAACTACAATGAGCAGTTCTTC; CDR3 protein: CSARDRAAGNYNEQFF
clone size: medium-sized; J gene: TRBJ2-1; D gene: TRBD1; V gene: TRBV29-1; CDR3 length: 16; CDR3 DNA: TGCAGCGTCCGCGGTTCAGGGGGTCTCTCCTACAATGAGCAGTTCTTC; CDR3 protein: CSVRGSGGLSYNEQFF
clone size: many; J gene: TRBJ1-2; D gene: -; V gene: TRBV5-1; CDR3 length: 14; CDR3 DNA: TGCGCCAGCAGCCCAGAGGCGGGCTCCTATGGCTACACCTTC; CDR3 protein: CASSPEAGSYGYTF
clone size: medium-sized; J gene: TRBJ2-1; D gene: -; V gene: TRBV20-1; CDR3 length: 13; CDR3 DNA: TGCAGTGCTAGAGGACGGACAGAAAATGAGCAGTTCTTC; CDR3 protein: CSARGRTENEQFF
clone size: medium-sized; J gene: TRBJ2-5; D gene: -; V gene: TRBV28; CDR3 length: 15; CDR3 DNA: TGTGCCAGCAGCCGGAGGACCGGGAAAGGAGAGACCCAGTACTTC; CDR3 protein: CASSRRTGKGETQYF
clone size: few; J gene: TRBJ2-2; D gene: TRBD2; V gene: TRBV7-6; CDR3 length: 16; CDR3 DNA: TGTGCCAGCAGCTCCGGCGGGGGATTGTACACCGGGGAGCTGTTTTTT; CDR3 protein: CASSSGGGLYTGELFF
clone size: medium-sized; J gene: TRBJ1-1; D gene: -; V gene: TRBV9; CDR3 length: 13; CDR3 DNA: TGTGCCAGCAGCGTAGAGGGGGGGGTTGAAGCTTTCTTT; CDR3 protein: CASSVEGGVEAFF
clone size: -; J gene: TRBJ2-7; D gene: -; V gene: TRBV6-2/TRBV6-3; CDR3 length: 12; CDR3 DNA: TGTGCCAGCAGTTACGGTACCTACGAGCAGTACTTC; CDR3 protein: CASSYGTYEQYF
clone size: -; J gene: TRBJ2-2; D gene: TRBD2; V gene: TRBV7-6; CDR3 length: 16; CDR3 DNA: TGTGCCAGCAGCTCCGGCGGGGGATTGTACATCGGGGAGCTGTTTTTT; CDR3 protein: CASSSGGGLYIGELFF
clone size: -; J gene: TRBJ1-1; D gene: -; V gene: TRBV2; CDR3 length: 13; CDR3 DNA: TGTGCCAGCAGTGAGTCGGGAGCCACTGAAGCTTTCTTT; CDR3 protein: CASSESGATEAFF
clone size: -; J gene: TRBJ1-2; D gene: -; V gene: TRBV20-1; CDR3 length: 15; CDR3 DNA: TGCAGTGCGAGGGGAGACCTGTCCCCTAACTATGGCTACACCTTC; CDR3 protein: CSARGDLSPNYGYTF
clone size: many; J gene: TRBJ1-3; D gene: -; V gene: TRBV6-6; CDR3 length: 13; CDR3 DNA: TGTGCCAGCAGTTACGACAGCGGAAACACCATATATTTT; CDR3 protein: CASSYDSGNTIYF
clone size: medium-sized; J gene: TRBJ2-7; D gene: -; V gene: TRBV5-1; CDR3 length: 14; CDR3 DNA: TGCGCCAGCAGCTCCCGGACAGTTTTCTACGAGCAGTACTTC; CDR3 protein: CASSSRTVFYEQYF